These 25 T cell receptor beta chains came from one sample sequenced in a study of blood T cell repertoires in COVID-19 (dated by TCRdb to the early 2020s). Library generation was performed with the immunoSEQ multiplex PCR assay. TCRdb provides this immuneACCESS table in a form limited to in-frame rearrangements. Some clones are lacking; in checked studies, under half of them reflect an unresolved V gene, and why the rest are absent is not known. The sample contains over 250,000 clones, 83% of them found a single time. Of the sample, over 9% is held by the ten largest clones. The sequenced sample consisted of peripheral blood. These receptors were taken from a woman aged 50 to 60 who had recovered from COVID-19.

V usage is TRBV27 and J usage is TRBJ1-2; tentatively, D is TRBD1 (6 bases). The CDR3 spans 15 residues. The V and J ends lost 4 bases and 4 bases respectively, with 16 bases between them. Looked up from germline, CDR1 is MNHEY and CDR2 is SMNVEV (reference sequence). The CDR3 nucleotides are TGTGCCAGCAGTTACCGACCGGGACAAAGCTATGGCTACACCTTC. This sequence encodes CASSYRPGQSYGYTF.

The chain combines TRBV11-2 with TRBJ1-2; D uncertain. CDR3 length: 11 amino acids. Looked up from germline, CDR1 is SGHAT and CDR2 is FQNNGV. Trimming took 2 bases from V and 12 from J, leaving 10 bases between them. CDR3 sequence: CASSLQGGNTF. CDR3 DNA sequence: TGTGCCAGCAGCTTACAAGGAGGGAACACCTTC. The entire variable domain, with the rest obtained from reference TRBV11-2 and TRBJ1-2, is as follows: EAGVAQSPRYKIIEKRQSVAFWCNPISGHATLYWYQQILGQGPKLLIQFQNNGVVDDSQLPKDRFSAERLKGVDSTLKIQPAKLEDSAVYLCASSLQGGNTFGSGTRLTVV.

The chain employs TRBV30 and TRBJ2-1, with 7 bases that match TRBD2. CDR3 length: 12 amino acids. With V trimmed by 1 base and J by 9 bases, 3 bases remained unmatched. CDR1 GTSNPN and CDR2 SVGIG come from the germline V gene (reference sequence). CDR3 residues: CAWSGSGGEQFF. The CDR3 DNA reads TGTGCCTGGAGTGGATCGGGAGGTGAGCAGTTCTTC.

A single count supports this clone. CDR3 loop: CASSDSSYEQYF. In DNA form, the CDR3 reads TGTGCCAGCAGTGATTCCAGTTACGAGCAGTACTTC. This sequence joins TRBV25-1 and TRBJ2-7; D is undetermined. This CDR3 has 12 amino acids. Looked up from germline, CDR1 is MGHDK and CDR2 is SYGVNS. V was pared by 3 bases and J by 4 bases, with 7 bases between.

The DNA of the CDR3 is TGCGCCAGCAGCCAGGGACAGGGAGAGACCCAGTACTTC. It yields the protein CASSQGQGETQYF. The chain uses TRBV5-1 and TRBJ2-5; TRBD1 matches 9 bases. The CDR3 covers 13 residues. Germline CDR1 reads SGHRS; CDR2 reads YFSETQ. Trimming took 4 bases from V and 4 from J; bases not matched to a gene: 2.

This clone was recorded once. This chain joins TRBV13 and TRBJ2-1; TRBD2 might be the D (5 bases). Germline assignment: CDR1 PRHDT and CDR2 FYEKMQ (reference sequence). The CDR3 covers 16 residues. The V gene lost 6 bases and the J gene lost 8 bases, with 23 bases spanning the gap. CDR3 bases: TGTGCCAGCAGACCAACTACTAGAGGGCCCCTCGATGAGCAGTTCTTC. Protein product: CASRPTTRGPLDEQFF.

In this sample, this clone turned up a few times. In nucleotides, the CDR3 is TGTGCCAGCAGCCCCGGACAGGGAAGTCTTCGGAATTCACCCCTCCACTTT. Encoded protein: CASSPGQGSLRNSPLHF. The chain couples TRBV5-5 to TRBJ1-6; 8 bases are a match to TRBD1. This CDR3 contains 17 residues. Germline V gene sequence: CDR1 SGHKS, CDR2 YYEKEE (reference sequence). The trim removed 4 bases at V and 7 bases at J, leaving 13 bases unmatched.

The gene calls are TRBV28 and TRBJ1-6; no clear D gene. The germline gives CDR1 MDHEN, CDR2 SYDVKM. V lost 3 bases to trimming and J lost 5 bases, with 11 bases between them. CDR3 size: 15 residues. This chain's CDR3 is CASSFEGLNNSPLHF. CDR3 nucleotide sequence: TGTGCCAGCAGTTTCGAGGGCTTGAATAATTCACCCCTCCACTTT.

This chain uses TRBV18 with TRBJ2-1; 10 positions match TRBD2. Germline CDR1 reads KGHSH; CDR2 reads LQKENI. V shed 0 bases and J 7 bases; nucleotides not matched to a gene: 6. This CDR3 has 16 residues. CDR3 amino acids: CASSPPELAGSNEQFF. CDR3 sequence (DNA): TGTGCCAGCTCACCACCGGAACTAGCGGGATCGAATGAGCAGTTCTTC.

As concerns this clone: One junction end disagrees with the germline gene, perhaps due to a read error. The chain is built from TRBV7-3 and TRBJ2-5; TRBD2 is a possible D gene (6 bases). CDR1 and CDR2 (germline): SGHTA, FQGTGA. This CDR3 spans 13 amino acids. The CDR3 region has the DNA TGTGCCAGCAGCTGGGACTCCCAAGGGACCCAGTACTTC. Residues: CASSWDSQGTQYF.

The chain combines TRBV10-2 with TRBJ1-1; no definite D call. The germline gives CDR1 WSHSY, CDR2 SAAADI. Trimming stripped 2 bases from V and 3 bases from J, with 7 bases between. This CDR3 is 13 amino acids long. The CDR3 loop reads CASSEDSYTEAFF. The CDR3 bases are TGCGCCAGCAGTGAGGACTCTTACACTGAAGCTTTCTTT.

In DNA, the CDR3 is TGTGCCAGCAGCCCAACGAGTGTCGGGAACATTCAGTACTTC. Translating gives CASSPTSVGNIQYF. This sequence joins TRBV7-2 and TRBJ2-4; D uncertain. This CDR3 has 14 amino acids. The germline CDR1 and CDR2 sequences are SGHTA and FQGNSA. The V gene lost 5 bases and the J gene lost 7 bases, with 15 bases spanning the gap.

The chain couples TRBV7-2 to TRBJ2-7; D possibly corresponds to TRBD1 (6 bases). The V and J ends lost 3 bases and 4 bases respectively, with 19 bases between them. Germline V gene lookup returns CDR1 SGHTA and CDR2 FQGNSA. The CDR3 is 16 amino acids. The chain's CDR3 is CASSLAGANPGYEQYF. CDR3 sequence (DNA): TGTGCCAGCAGCTTGGCAGGGGCCAATCCGGGGTACGAGCAGTACTTC.

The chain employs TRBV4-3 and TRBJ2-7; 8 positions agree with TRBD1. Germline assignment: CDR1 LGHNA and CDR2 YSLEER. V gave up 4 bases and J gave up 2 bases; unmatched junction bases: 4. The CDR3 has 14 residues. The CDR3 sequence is CASSLGQGPYEQYF. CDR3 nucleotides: TGCGCCAGCAGCCTTGGACAGGGACCCTACGAGCAGTACTTC.

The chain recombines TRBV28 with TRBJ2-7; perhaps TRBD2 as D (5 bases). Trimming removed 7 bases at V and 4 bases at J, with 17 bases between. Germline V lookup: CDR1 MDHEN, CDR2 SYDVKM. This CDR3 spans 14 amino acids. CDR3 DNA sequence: TGTGCCAGCAACGACGGGTTCGGGGTGTACGAGCAGTACTTC. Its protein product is CASNDGFGVYEQYF.

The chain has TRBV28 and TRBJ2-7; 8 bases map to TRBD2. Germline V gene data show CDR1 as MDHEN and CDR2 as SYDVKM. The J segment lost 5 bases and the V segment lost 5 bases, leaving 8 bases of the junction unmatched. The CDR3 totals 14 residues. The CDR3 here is CASSPGTSKNEQYF. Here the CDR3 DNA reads TGTGCCAGCAGTCCCGGGACTAGTAAAAACGAGCAGTACTTC.

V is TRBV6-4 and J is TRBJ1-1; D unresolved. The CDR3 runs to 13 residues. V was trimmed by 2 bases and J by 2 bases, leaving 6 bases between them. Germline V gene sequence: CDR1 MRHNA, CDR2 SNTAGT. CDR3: CASSDEENTEAFF. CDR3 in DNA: TGTGCCAGCAGTGACGAGGAAAACACTGAAGCTTTCTTT.

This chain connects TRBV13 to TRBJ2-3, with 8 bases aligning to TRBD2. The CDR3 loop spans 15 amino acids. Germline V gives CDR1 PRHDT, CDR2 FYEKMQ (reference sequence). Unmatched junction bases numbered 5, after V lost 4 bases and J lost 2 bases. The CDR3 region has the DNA TGTGCCAGCAGCTACCTAGCGGGCCCCACAGATACGCAGTATTTT. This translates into CASSYLAGPTDTQYF.

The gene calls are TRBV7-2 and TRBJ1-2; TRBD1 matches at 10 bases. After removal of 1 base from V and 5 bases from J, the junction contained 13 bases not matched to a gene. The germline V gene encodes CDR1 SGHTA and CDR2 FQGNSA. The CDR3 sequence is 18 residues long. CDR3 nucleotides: TGTGCCAGCAGCTTAGTTCATGGTGTGGGACAGGGGCATTATGGCTACACCTTC. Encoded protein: CASSLVHGVGQGHYGYTF.

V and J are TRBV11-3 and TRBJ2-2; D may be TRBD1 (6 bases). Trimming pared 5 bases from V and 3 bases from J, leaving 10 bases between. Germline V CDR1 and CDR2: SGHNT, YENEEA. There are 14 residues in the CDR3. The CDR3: CASSQDRDTGELFF. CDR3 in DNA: TGTGCCAGCAGCCAGGACAGAGACACCGGGGAGCTGTTTTTT.

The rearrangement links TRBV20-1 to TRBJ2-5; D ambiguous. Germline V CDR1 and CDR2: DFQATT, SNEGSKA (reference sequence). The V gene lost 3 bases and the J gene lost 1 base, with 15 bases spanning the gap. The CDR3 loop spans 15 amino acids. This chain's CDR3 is CSASGWAQSQETQYF. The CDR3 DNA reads TGCAGTGCTAGTGGCTGGGCGCAGTCCCAAGAGACCCAGTACTTC.

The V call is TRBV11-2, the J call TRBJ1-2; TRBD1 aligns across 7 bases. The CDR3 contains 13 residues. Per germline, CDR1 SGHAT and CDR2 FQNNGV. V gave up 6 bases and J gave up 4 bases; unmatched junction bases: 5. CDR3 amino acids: CASSLTGSYGYTF. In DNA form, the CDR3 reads TGTGCCAGCAGTTTGACAGGGTCCTATGGCTACACCTTC.

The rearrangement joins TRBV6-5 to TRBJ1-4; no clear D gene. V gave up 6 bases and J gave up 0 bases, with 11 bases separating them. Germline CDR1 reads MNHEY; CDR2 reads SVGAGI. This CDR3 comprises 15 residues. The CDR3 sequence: CASSARRATNEKLFF. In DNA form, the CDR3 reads TGTGCCAGCAGCGCCCGGAGGGCAACTAATGAAAAACTGTTTTTT.

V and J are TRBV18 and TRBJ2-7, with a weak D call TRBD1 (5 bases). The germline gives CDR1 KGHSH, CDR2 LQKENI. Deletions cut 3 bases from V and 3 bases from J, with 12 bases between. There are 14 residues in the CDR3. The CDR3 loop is CASSPLTAYYEQYF. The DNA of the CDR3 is TGTGCCAGCTCACCCCTGACAGCCTACTACGAGCAGTACTTC.

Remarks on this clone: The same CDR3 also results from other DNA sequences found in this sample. The CDR3 sequence: CASSEGEGQPQHF. CDR3 sequence (DNA): TGTGCCAGCAGTGAAGGGGAGGGTCAGCCCCAGCATTTT. The chain recombines TRBV2 with TRBJ1-5; D remains ambiguous. Germline CDR1 is SNHLY and CDR2 is FYNNEI. Trimming removed 1 base at V and 6 bases at J, with 7 bases between. The CDR3 is 13 amino acids.